This record looks at one T cell receptor (beta chain) sequence and its context. This sample was included in a study of shared T cell receptors in the human thymus. Data came from immunoSEQ multiplex PCR; TCRdb stores just in-frame clones and leaves some out. Of around 730,000 clones listed, 80% to 90% are singletons. The sample was also reused in another study, on human thymus T cells. In that study: Corrective cardiac surgery supplied the resected thymus tissue.

Specimen: thymocytes. The TCR sequence derives from a girl less than two years old with a congenital heart defect.

This CDR3 reads CASSDREKLFF. In nucleotides, the CDR3 is TGTGCCAGCAGTGATCGGGAAAAACTGTTTTTT. The V call is TRBV25-1, the J call TRBJ1-4; no firm D call. From germline, CDR1 is MGHDK and CDR2 SYGVNS. This CDR3 is 11 amino acids long. Trimming stripped 3 bases from V and 8 bases from J, with 4 bases between.